A single sample gave rise to the 5 T cell receptor beta chains below, sequenced in a study of CXCR3-negative and CXCR3-positive naive CD8 T cells. The study made its TRB cDNA libraries by 5' RACE, adding UMI labels. Reprocessing the 5' RACE reads, TCRdb reports a single entry for every CDR3 protein and omits DNA. This table lists fewer than 95,000 distinct CDR3 sequences. Source material: naive CXCR3- CD8+ T cells from blood. The subset: CD45RO-CCR7+CD27+CD95- naive CD8+ T cells lacking CXCR3 (TNR3-). The receptors stem from a human donor in good health. Some clones in this sample may be carry-over from other donors' samples.

The chain combines TRBV29-1 with TRBJ2-2. The CDR3 extends over 13 amino acids. Looked up from germline, CDR1 is SQVTM and CDR2 is ANQGSEA. This chain's CDR3 is CSVDWLNTGELFF.

The V call is TRBV29-1, the J call TRBJ1-1; the TRBD1 assignment by TCRdb is unverifiable without DNA. The germline gives CDR1 SQVTM, CDR2 ANQGSEA. This CDR3 has 13 amino acids. Here the CDR3 reads CSVARVDSPEAFF. The whole variable domain, remainder taken from reference TRBV29-1 and TRBJ1-1, is SAVISQKPSRDICQRGTSLTIQCQVDSQVTMMFWYRQQPGQSLTLIATANQGSEATYESGFVIDKFPISRPNLTFSTLTVSNMSPEDSSIYLCSVARVDSPEAFFGQGTRLTVV.

The chain recombines TRBV7-9 with TRBJ2-7; TCRdb selects TRBD2, and the lack of DNA leaves this call unchecked. Germline V gives CDR1 SEHNR, CDR2 FQNEAQ (reference sequence). This CDR3 is built from 17 residues. The CDR3 protein is CASSHARASSSSYEQYF.

V is TRBV29-1 and J is TRBJ1-5; TCRdb's D call of TRBD1 is untestable without DNA. There are 13 residues in the CDR3. Germline loops: CDR1 SQVTM, CDR2 ANQGSEA. The CDR3 sequence: CSVDRGPNQPQHF.

The J gene is TRBJ1-1, the V gene TRBV29-1; TCRdb lists TRBD1, though no DNA is available to test this call. CDR1 is SQVTM and CDR2 is ANQGSEA in the germline V gene. The CDR3 length is 15 residues. The CDR3 is CSASDRGRANTEAFF. The full variable domain, with the rest looked up from reference TRBV29-1 and TRBJ1-1, is SAVISQKPSRDICQRGTSLTIQCQVDSQVTMMFWYRQQPGQSLTLIATANQGSEATYESGFVIDKFPISRPNLTFSTLTVSNMSPEDSSIYLCSASDRGRANTEAFFGQGTRLTVV.